These 22 T cell receptor beta chains came from one sample sequenced in a study of blood T cell repertoires in COVID-19. The assay was immunoSEQ multiplex PCR, and TCRdb's table has in-frame clones only and misses some. This table has over 150,000 clones, approximately 86% appearing once. Input material: PBMCs or T cells enriched from blood (not recorded which). The receptors shown here come from a woman aged 25 to 45 who had recovered from COVID-19.

This chain links TRBV5-4 with TRBJ1-2, with D possibly TRBD1 on 6 matching bases. Germline loops: CDR1 SGHNT, CDR2 YYREEE (reference sequence). Trimming took 3 bases from V and 7 from J, leaving 16 bases between them. CDR3 length: 14 residues. The CDR3 reads CASSSGGGSGGYTF. The CDR3 region has the DNA TGTGCCAGCAGCTCCGGGGGGGGCAGCGGTGGCTACACCTTC.

The rearrangement joins TRBV3-1 (or the pseudogene TRBV3-2) to TRBJ1-2; weak D call: TRBD1 (6 bases). CDR3 length: 16 amino acids. The V gene's germline CDR1 is LGHDT and CDR2 YNNKEL (reference sequence). The V gene lost 0 bases and the J gene lost 7 bases, with 18 bases spanning the gap. The CDR3 reads CASSQDQGGGFFGYTF. CDR3 nucleotides: TGTGCCAGCAGCCAAGATCAGGGCGGGGGCTTCTTTGGCTACACCTTC.

The genes are TRBV19 and TRBJ2-7; TRBD1 agrees at 12 bases. V shed 6 bases, J shed 2 bases, and the junction held 5 bases outside the gene matches. This CDR3 has 15 amino acids. Per the germline V gene, CDR1 is LNHDA and CDR2 is SQIVND (reference sequence). The CDR3 is CASRAGTGGAYEQYF. In DNA form, the CDR3 reads TGTGCCAGTAGGGCCGGGACAGGGGGCGCCTACGAGCAGTACTTC.

The rearrangement links TRBV7-2 to TRBJ2-7; tentative D call: TRBD2 (5 bases). In germline, CDR1 is SGHTA, CDR2 FQGNSA. V was cut by 0 bases and J by 3 bases, with 12 bases left in between. The CDR3 covers 15 residues. The CDR3 nucleotides read TGTGCCAGCAGCTTAGCCGTGGGAGTTGGCTACGAGCAGTACTTC. Its translation is CASSLAVGVGYEQYF.

The chain combines TRBV15 with TRBJ1-5; tentatively, D is TRBD1 (6 bases). This CDR3 has 12 amino acids. The V end lost 5 bases, the J end lost 16 bases, and 18 bases lay between the germline ends. Germline-derived CDR1 and CDR2 are LNHNV and YYDKDF (reference sequence). The CDR3 DNA follows: TGTGCCACCAGCGGGTTACAGGGTCTTGAACATTTT. This gives the protein CATSGLQGLEHF.

This clone has only a few counts. This chain connects TRBV5-1 to TRBJ1-1, with 8 nucleotides matching TRBD1. CDR1 is SGHRS and CDR2 is YFSETQ in the germline V gene. The ends lost 5 bases at V and 3 bases at J; junction bases unmatched: 6. This CDR3 spans 14 amino acids. The CDR3 protein is CASSFPTGDTEAFF. CDR3 DNA: TGCGCCAGCAGTTTTCCGACAGGGGACACTGAAGCTTTCTTT.

The rearrangement joins TRBV5-6 to TRBJ1-4; 7 nucleotides match TRBD1. The germline CDR1 and CDR2 sequences are SGHDT and YYEEEE. V trimming: 3 bases; J trimming: 8 bases; junction bases outside the gene matches: 13. This CDR3 contains 16 residues. The CDR3 sequence: CASSWRETGSREKLFF. As DNA, the CDR3 is TGTGCCAGCAGCTGGAGGGAGACAGGGTCGAGGGAAAAACTGTTTTTT.

This CDR3 is CASSFRLGTAESYEQYF. CDR3 DNA: TGCGCCAGCAGCTTCAGGCTTGGGACAGCCGAATCCTACGAGCAGTACTTC. The genes are TRBV5-1 and TRBJ2-7; 7 nucleotides line up with TRBD1. Germline V lookup: CDR1 SGHRS, CDR2 YFSETQ. The CDR3 totals 17 residues. Trimming at V came to 2 bases and at J to 1 base, leaving 12 bases not matched to a gene.

V and J are TRBV14 and TRBJ1-3, with D unresolved. Looked up from germline, CDR1 is SGHDN and CDR2 is FVKESK. With 1 base removed from V and 2 bases from J, the gap between germline ends came to 6 bases. The CDR3 is 14 residues long. The CDR3 nucleotides read TGTGCCAGCAGCCAAGGAATAGCTGGAAACACCATATATTTT. Translated, it gives CASSQGIAGNTIYF.

The chain carries TRBV19 and TRBJ1-4, with a possible D match to TRBD1 (6 bases). V lost 3 bases, J lost 0 bases, and 14 bases lay in between. The CDR3 sequence is 17 residues long. Germline V gene data show CDR1 as LNHDA and CDR2 as SQIVND (reference sequence). In DNA, the CDR3 is TGTGCCAGTAGTATGGACAGTACCTCCGCAACTAATGAAAAACTGTTTTTT. It codes for CASSMDSTSATNEKLFF.

The V and J genes are TRBV11-2 and TRBJ2-3, with 8 bases matching TRBD2. This CDR3 has 16 residues. With 6 bases clipped from V and 2 bases from J, the junction kept 10 bases outside the gene matches. Germline V gives CDR1 SGHAT, CDR2 FQNNGV. The CDR3 sequence is CASRPGLGIFTDTQYF. The CDR3, as DNA: TGTGCCAGCAGACCGGGACTAGGGATTTTCACAGATACGCAGTATTTT.

The V call is TRBV4-1, the J call TRBJ1-1; possible D gene TRBD1, 6 bases. This CDR3 spans 14 amino acids. With 1 base removed from V and 3 bases from J, the gap between germline ends came to 9 bases. Germline V gene data show CDR1 as MGHRA and CDR2 as YSYEKL. In nucleotides, the CDR3 is TGCGCCAGCAGCCAAGCACAGGGCTACACTGAAGCTTTCTTT. This encodes CASSQAQGYTEAFF.

The chain combines TRBV11-1 with TRBJ2-3, with TRBD2 matching 14 bases. This CDR3 region has 15 residues. V shed 4 bases, J shed 5 bases, and the junction held 2 bases outside the gene matches. Germline V gene data show CDR1 as SGHAT and CDR2 as FQDESV (reference sequence). Here the CDR3 reads CASSSGLAGGDTQYF. The CDR3, as DNA: TGTGCCAGCAGCTCCGGACTAGCGGGGGGAGATACGCAGTATTTT.

This chain connects TRBV28 to TRBJ2-5, with 9 bases that match TRBD2. Trimming at V came to 5 bases and at J to 5 bases, leaving 12 bases not matched to a gene. Germline V gene lookup returns CDR1 MDHEN and CDR2 SYDVKM. This CDR3 is 16 amino acids long. CDR3 DNA: TGTGCCAGCAGTCCCAAAGGACTAGCGTGGGGGGAGACCCAGTACTTC. Translating gives CASSPKGLAWGETQYF.

This clone was found once. The chain is built from TRBV11-2 and TRBJ1-6; D perhaps matches TRBD1 (5 bases). The V end lost 0 bases, the J end lost 3 bases, and 15 bases lay between the germline ends. The germline CDR1 and CDR2 sequences are SGHAT and FQNNGV. This CDR3 has 18 amino acids. The CDR3: CASSLERTQVFYNSPLHF. The CDR3 bases are TGTGCCAGCAGCTTAGAACGGACACAGGTCTTCTATAATTCACCCCTCCACTTT.

The chain is built from TRBV9 and TRBJ2-1, with 10 positions matching TRBD2. The CDR3 extends over 16 amino acids. CDR1 is SGDLS, CDR2 YYNGEE, per germline. After removal of 5 bases from V and 8 bases from J, the junction contained 13 bases not matched to a gene. CDR3 DNA: TGTGCCAGCAGACCCGAAACTAGCGGGGAAGGGGATGAGCAGTTCTTC. This codes for CASRPETSGEGDEQFF.

This clone was detected only once. In DNA form, the CDR3 reads TGTGCCAGCAGCCAAGGGACTACGAACACTGAAGCTTTCTTT. Translated: CASSQGTTNTEAFF. The chain couples TRBV4-2 to TRBJ1-1; D is unclear. Trimming removed 1 base from V and 1 base from J, with 7 bases in between. Germline CDR1 is LGHNA and CDR2 is YNFKEQ. The CDR3 has 14 residues.

This rearrangement joins TRBV18 to TRBJ2-7, with D uncertain. Per the germline V gene, CDR1 is KGHSH and CDR2 is LQKENI. V dropped 2 bases and J dropped 2 bases, with 10 bases sitting between them. The CDR3 runs 14 residues. The CDR3 DNA reads TGTGCCAGCTCACCAGAAGCAGGTACCTACGAGCAGTACTTC. Amino acid sequence: CASSPEAGTYEQYF.

J is TRBJ1-6 and V is TRBV7-2, with a weak D call TRBD1 (5 bases). V lost 6 bases and J lost 7, with 19 bases in between. The CDR3 spans 16 residues. Per germline, CDR1 SGHTA and CDR2 FQGNSA. CDR3 nucleotide sequence: TGTGCCAGCAGTGTTCTCCCGGGACTGTCGAATTCACCCCTCCACTTT. Translated: CASSVLPGLSNSPLHF.

The chain combines TRBV27 with TRBJ1-3; maybe TRBD1 (5 bases). The CDR3 has 13 residues. V was trimmed by 9 bases and J by 0 bases, leaving 9 bases between them. Germline CDR1 and CDR2: MNHEY and SMNVEV (reference sequence). The CDR3 reads CASGHNSGNTIYF. CDR3 DNA sequence: TGTGCCAGTGGACACAACTCTGGAAACACCATATATTTT.

The rearrangement uses TRBV4-3 and TRBJ1-1, with a tentative D call TRBD1 (5 bases). V lost 5 bases and J 1 base, leaving 14 bases between the germline ends. CDR1 and CDR2 (germline): LGHNA, YSLEER. The CDR3 runs 15 residues. As DNA, the CDR3 is TGCGCCAGCAGCACGGGGGTCGTTGGGAACACTGAAGCTTTCTTT. Translating it yields CASSTGVVGNTEAFF.

The V gene is TRBV24-1, the J gene TRBJ1-5, with no clear D. This CDR3 contains 13 residues. Trimming removed 4 bases at V and 3 bases at J, with 6 bases between. CDR1 is KGHDR and CDR2 is SFDVKD in the germline V gene. CDR3 residues: CATSDSFNQPQHF. CDR3 in DNA: TGTGCCACCAGTGACAGTTTCAATCAGCCCCAGCATTTT.